This T cell receptor (beta chain) stems from a study of blood T cell repertoires in COVID-19. At the level of the study: There were acute and convalescent COVID-19 samples, and they came from the United States, Italy and Spain. PBMCs, B-cell-depleted T cells, or T cells provided the cDNA or gDNA that made up the material.

This clone was detected only once. CDR3 size: 11 residues. V shed 3 bases, J shed 9 bases, and the junction held 5 bases outside the gene matches. The germline V gene encodes CDR1 DFQATT and CDR2 SNEGSKA (reference sequence). The method was immunoSEQ multiplex PCR; TCRdb's version includes in-frame clones alone and lacks a portion of them. Of some 98,000 clones listed, approximately 82% are singletons. The origin of this receptor is a man aged 70-80 years with active or convalescent COVID-19. The source material was peripheral blood. The chain uses TRBV20-1 and TRBJ2-7; 7 bases map to TRBD2. In nucleotides, the CDR3 is TGCAGTGCTAGGGGGGGGGACGTGCAGTACTTC. Translating gives CSARGGDVQYF.